Below are 20 T cell receptor beta chains sequenced from a single sample in a study of blood T cell repertoires in COVID-19 (dated by TCRdb to 2020 to 2021). Libraries were constructed by the immunoSEQ multiplex PCR assay. TCRdb re-hosts the immuneACCESS table, in-frame sequences only. Its copies lack some clones; in the studies checked, an unresolved V gene accounts for under half of them, and the cause for the rest is not known. Recorded for this sample are under 400,000 clones; about 88% of them occurred a single time. Over 0.9% of the sample goes to the ten largest clones. Material: PBMCs or T cells enriched from blood (not recorded which). These receptors were collected from a woman between 25 and 40 years old who had been exposed to COVID-19.

The chain uses TRBV7-9 and TRBJ2-2, with D possibly matching TRBD1 (5 bases). The germline V and J ends were trimmed by 0 bases and 3 bases, with 11 bases remaining between them. Germline V CDR1 and CDR2: SEHNR, FQNEAQ (reference sequence). The CDR3 contains 16 residues. In nucleotides, the CDR3 is TGTGCCAGCAGCTTAGCCCAAACCAGGGACACCGGGGAGCTGTTTTTT. Protein sequence: CASSLAQTRDTGELFF.

This rearrangement joins TRBV9 to TRBJ2-1; 8 bases are shared with TRBD2. J gave up 6 bases and V 1 base, and 9 bases lay outside the gene matches. The CDR3 runs to 16 residues. Looked up from germline, CDR1 is SGDLS and CDR2 is YYNGEE. The CDR3 region is CASSVTSGSIGNEQFF. The DNA for the CDR3 is TGTGCCAGCAGCGTAACGAGCGGGAGTATCGGCAATGAGCAGTTCTTC.

This clone was counted only a few times. The V gene is TRBV5-6, the J gene TRBJ2-7; D is possibly TRBD2 (5 bases). Trimming cost V 0 bases and J 0 bases, with 10 bases left between them. This CDR3 has 15 residues. Germline lookup yields CDR1 SGHDT and CDR2 YYEEEE. The CDR3 DNA reads TGTGCCAGCAGCTTGGCCCCGGGGAGCTCCTACGAGCAGTACTTC. It translates to CASSLAPGSSYEQYF. The whole variable domain, remainder taken from reference TRBV5-6 and TRBJ2-7, is DAGVTQSPTHLIKTRGQQVTLRCSPKSGHDTVSWYQQALGQGPQFIFQYYEEEERQRGNFPDRFSGHQFPNYSSELNVNALLLGDSALYLCASSLAPGSSYEQYFGPGTRLTVT.

This chain uses TRBV28 with TRBJ2-4; 9 positions match TRBD1. Looked up from germline, CDR1 is MDHEN and CDR2 is SYDVKM. This CDR3 has 15 residues. The J segment lost 6 bases and the V segment lost 6 bases, leaving 9 bases of the junction unmatched. CDR3 loop: CASRPTDRGGNIQYF. DNA for the CDR3: TGTGCCAGCAGACCCACGGACAGGGGTGGAAACATTCAGTACTTC.

There are a few counts of this clone. This sequence joins TRBV27 and TRBJ2-7; TRBD1 matches 9 bases. V trimming: 7 bases; J trimming: 0 bases; junction bases outside the gene matches: 7. Germline V gene lookup returns CDR1 MNHEY and CDR2 SMNVEV (reference sequence). The CDR3 runs to 15 residues. DNA for the CDR3: TGTGCCAGCACCTGGGGGGACAGGGTCTCCTACGAGCAGTACTTC. This translates into CASTWGDRVSYEQYF.

This sequence joins TRBV7-3 and TRBJ2-3, with 7 bases lining up with TRBD1. The CDR3 loop spans 13 amino acids. Trimming took 5 bases from V and 2 from J; bases not matched to a gene: 1. Per the germline V gene, CDR1 is SGHTA and CDR2 is FQGTGA. The CDR3 sequence is CASSGTVTDTQYF. The CDR3 DNA is TGTGCCAGCAGCGGGACAGTCACAGATACGCAGTATTTT.

The rearrangement links TRBV13 to TRBJ2-7; maybe TRBD2 (6 bases). The CDR3 is made up of 15 amino acids. Trimming stripped 5 bases from V and 2 bases from J, with 16 bases between. CDR1 is PRHDT and CDR2 is FYEKMQ in the germline V gene (reference sequence). This CDR3 is CASSQNRDFAYEQYF. CDR3 in DNA: TGTGCCAGCAGCCAAAATCGGGACTTTGCCTACGAGCAGTACTTC.

The chain joins TRBV20-1 to TRBJ2-2, with 12 bases identical to TRBD2. There are 16 residues in the CDR3. J gave up 7 bases and V 3 bases, and 9 bases lay outside the gene matches. Looked up from germline, CDR1 is DFQATT and CDR2 is SNEGSKA (reference sequence). The CDR3 bases are TGCAGTGCTAGTGAGAGATGGACTAGCGGGAACGGGGAGCTGTTTTTT. This sequence encodes CSASERWTSGNGELFF.

The rearrangement links TRBV19 to TRBJ1-1; D gene uncertain. This CDR3 spans 13 amino acids. Trimming took off 7 bases at V and 4 bases at J, with 13 bases between the two ends. Germline-derived CDR1 and CDR2 are LNHDA and SQIVND (reference sequence). The CDR3 region is CASIPTYRTEAFF. As DNA, the CDR3 is TGTGCCAGTATCCCGACATACCGCACTGAAGCTTTCTTT.

The chain is built from TRBV5-4 and TRBJ1-2; 7 bases line up with TRBD1. CDR1 and CDR2 (germline): SGHNT, YYREEE (reference sequence). There are 15 residues in the CDR3. V lost 0 bases, J lost 2 bases, and 4 bases stayed unmatched. CDR3 sequence (DNA): TGTGCCAGCAGCTTGGGGGGACAGCTCAACTATGGCTACACCTTC. Translation: CASSLGGQLNYGYTF.

The genes are TRBV7-9 and TRBJ2-1; maybe TRBD1 (5 bases). CDR1 is SEHNR, CDR2 FQNEAQ, per germline (reference sequence). With 5 bases removed from V and 6 bases from J, the gap between germline ends came to 17 bases. The CDR3 has 15 residues. CDR3 sequence reads: CASSAVWRTSNEQFF. In DNA, the CDR3 is TGTGCCAGCAGCGCGGTGTGGCGGACAAGCAATGAGCAGTTCTTC. The entire variable domain, with the rest obtained from reference TRBV7-9 and TRBJ2-1, is as follows: DTGVSQNPRHKITKRGQNVTFRCDPISEHNRLYWYRQTLGQGPEFLTYFQNEAQLEKSRLLSDRFSAERPKGSFSTLEIQRTEQGDSAMYLCASSAVWRTSNEQFFGPGTRLTVL.

The V and J genes are TRBV3-1 (or the pseudogene TRBV3-2) and TRBJ2-2; possibly TRBD1 for D (5 bases). Germline CDR1 reads LGHDT; CDR2 reads YNNKEL (reference sequence). The V end lost 5 bases, the J end lost 5 bases, and 6 bases lay between the germline ends. This CDR3 is built from 12 residues. DNA of the CDR3: TGTGCCAGCAGCTACAGGACCGGGGAGCTGTTTTTT. Residues: CASSYRTGELFF.

The chain uses TRBV28 and TRBJ1-2; TRBD1 might be the D (6 bases). CDR3 length: 15 residues. Germline V gene lookup returns CDR1 MDHEN and CDR2 SYDVKM. The ends were cut back, 5 bases at V and 4 bases at J, with 17 bases in the middle. The CDR3 region is CASSTPDSPPYGYTF. The CDR3 DNA reads TGTGCCAGCAGTACTCCGGACAGCCCCCCCTATGGCTACACCTTC.

V usage is TRBV6-5 and J usage is TRBJ1-5, with D possibly matching TRBD1 (6 bases). Germline lookup yields CDR1 MNHEY and CDR2 SVGAGI. The CDR3 spans 14 residues. The V and J ends lost 0 bases and 7 bases respectively, with 10 bases between them. This CDR3 reads CASSYSRGGQPQHF. The DNA for the CDR3 is TGTGCCAGCAGTTACTCGAGGGGGGGACAGCCCCAGCATTTT.

The V and J genes are TRBV19 and TRBJ1-5; D gene ambiguous. CDR3 length: 13 amino acids. CDR1 and CDR2 from the germline V gene are LNHDA and SQIVND (reference sequence). V was pared by 2 bases and J by 1 base, with 3 bases between. This CDR3 is CASSIQSNQPQHF. CDR3 coding DNA: TGTGCCAGTAGTATACAGAGCAATCAGCCCCAGCATTTT.

The chain couples TRBV28 to TRBJ2-7, with 9 bases that match TRBD1. Trimming at V came to 6 bases and at J to 4 bases, leaving 7 bases not matched to a gene. Germline V gene sequence: CDR1 MDHEN, CDR2 SYDVKM. The CDR3 contains 14 residues. The CDR3 region is CASSPGQGLYEQYF. CDR3 sequence (DNA): TGTGCCAGCAGCCCGGGACAGGGACTATACGAGCAGTACTTC.

The chain recombines TRBV6-2 or TRBV6-3 with TRBJ2-7, with TRBD1 matching over 8 bases. Trimming cost V 5 bases and J 3 bases; bases outside gene matches: 6. Per the germline V gene, CDR1 is MNHEY and CDR2 is SVGEGT. The CDR3 runs 14 residues. The CDR3 nucleotides are TGTGCCAGCAGTCTCTTGACAGGGGACTACGAGCAGTACTTC. It encodes CASSLLTGDYEQYF.

V and J are TRBV11-3 and TRBJ2-4, with D hard to call. CDR1 SGHNT and CDR2 YENEEA come from the germline V gene. The CDR3 is 17 amino acids. Trimming shortened V by 3 bases and J by 0 bases, and 15 bases separated the two germline ends. Here the CDR3 DNA reads TGTGCCAGCAGCTTTAGCACGGATTCCACAGCCAAAAACATTCAGTACTTC. It encodes CASSFSTDSTAKNIQYF.

The rearrangement uses TRBV9 and TRBJ2-5; D not certain. The germline V and J ends were trimmed by 3 bases and 1 base, with 7 bases remaining between them. The CDR3 is 13 residues long. Per the germline V gene, CDR1 is SGDLS and CDR2 is YYNGEE. The CDR3 bases are TGTGCCAGCAGCGGGTCGAGCCAAGAGACCCAGTACTTC. This encodes CASSGSSQETQYF.

The V call is TRBV30, the J call TRBJ1-3; no clear D. The V gene's germline CDR1 is GTSNPN and CDR2 SVGIG (reference sequence). The ends were cut back, 3 bases at V and 2 bases at J, with 11 bases in the middle. This CDR3 has 14 amino acids. The CDR3 region has the DNA TGTGCCTGGAGGCAAAAGAGGACTGGAAACACCATATATTTT. Its translation: CAWRQKRTGNTIYF.